The 21 T cell receptor beta chains below come from one sample, sequenced in a study of post-analysis software for immune sequencing data. Tagging with unique molecular identifiers was a feature of the TCR beta cDNA libraries. TCRdb recomputed calls from the PCR reads with MiXCR, one row per CDR3 protein. The table lists fewer than 850,000 distinct CDR3 sequences, approximately 30% of them singletons. Findings and limits, study-wide: Roughly 5 TRBV segments occurring more often in patients than controls included TRBV5-6, TRBV5-1 and TRBV20-1.

Antigen specificity for these receptors is unknown. The sample consisted of blood. All receptors come from a girl under 18 with multiple sclerosis.

This clonotype was detected a few times. This chain joins TRBV20-1 and TRBJ2-7, with 10 bases fitting TRBD1. In germline, CDR1 is DFQATT, CDR2 SNEGSKA (reference sequence). This CDR3 contains 15 residues. J lost 5 bases, V lost 5 bases, and 12 bases had no gene match. Written as DNA, the CDR3 is TGCAGTGCTTCTCTACCGGGACAGGGGCGCCACGAGCAGTACTTC. Encoded protein: CSASLPGQGRHEQYF.

The chain links TRBV29-1 to TRBJ2-7; D may be TRBD1 (6 bases). The CDR3 is 13 residues long. Germline CDR1 is SQVTM and CDR2 is ANQGSEA. The germline V and J ends were trimmed by 6 bases and 3 bases, with 15 bases remaining between them. CDR3 protein: CSVLGAGDYEQYF. CDR3 sequence (DNA): TGCAGCGTCTTGGGGGCAGGGGACTACGAGCAGTACTTC.

Regarding this clonotype: A much larger clone lies one base from this, so it may be a read error. V gene TRBV4-3 combines with J gene TRBJ1-2; D unclear. The CDR3 spans 15 residues. Per the germline V gene, CDR1 is LGHNA and CDR2 is YSLEER. The germline V and J ends were trimmed by 5 bases and 1 base, with 14 bases remaining between them. The CDR3 reads CASSCQHSSNYGYTF. DNA for the CDR3: TGCGCCAGCAGCTGCCAACATAGCAGTAACTATGGCTACACCTTC.

The gene calls are TRBV2 and TRBJ2-1, with no clear D. With the DNA end fitting TRBJ2-7 better, the J assignment may be wrong. Looked up from germline, CDR1 is SNHLY and CDR2 is FYNNEI. CDR3 size: 12 residues. The CDR3 reads CASSGNYNEQYF. The CDR3 DNA reads TGTGCCAGCAGTGGAAACTACAATGAGCAGTACTTC.

The chain joins TRBV4-3 to TRBJ1-1; 9 bases are a match to TRBD1. The germline CDR1 and CDR2 sequences are LGHNA and YSLEER. Germline trimming cut 0 bases from V and 10 bases from J; bases unmatched to any gene: 15. This CDR3 contains 17 residues. The CDR3 loop is CASSQDHPTGGRNRAFF. The CDR3 DNA is TGCGCCAGCAGCCAAGATCACCCAACAGGGGGCCGGAACCGAGCTTTCTTT.

V gene TRBV3-1 combines with J gene TRBJ2-3; the D gene could be TRBD1 or TRBD2 (6 bases each). V lost 1 base and J 5 bases, leaving 13 bases between the germline ends. This CDR3 is built from 15 residues. In germline, CDR1 is LGHDT, CDR2 YNNKEL (reference sequence). The CDR3 sequence: CASSQGVRGGDTQYF. DNA for the CDR3: TGTGCCAGCAGCCAAGGGGTCAGGGGAGGAGATACGCAGTATTTT.

This clonotype has a handful of counts. The gene calls are TRBV4-3 and TRBJ1-5; D remains unclear. Germline V gene sequence: CDR1 LGHNA, CDR2 YSLEER. CDR3 length: 13 amino acids. V lost 4 bases, J lost 6 bases, and 10 bases lay in between. The CDR3 bases are TGCGCCAGCAGCCGCGGGGAGGGTCAGCCCCAGCATTTT. As protein: CASSRGEGQPQHF.

The CDR3 DNA reads as TGTGCCAGCAGTTTGACTCACTCAGATACGCAGTATTTT. Its protein is CASSLTHSDTQYF. The chain links TRBV28 to TRBJ2-3; D is unresolved. Looked up from germline, CDR1 is MDHEN and CDR2 is SYDVKM. Trimming removed 3 bases from V and 4 bases from J, with 8 bases in between. CDR3 length: 13 residues.

This clonotype was seen more than once but under ten times. This chain links TRBV6-5 with TRBJ1-2; D not certain. The CDR3 is 16 residues long. The germline CDR1 and CDR2 sequences are MNHEY and SVGAGI. V was pared by 4 bases and J by 0 bases, with 15 bases between. DNA of the CDR3: TGTGCCAGCAGTTCCCCTCGAAGGGAACCTAACTATGGCTACACCTTC. The encoded protein is CASSSPRREPNYGYTF.

The chain links TRBV3-1 to TRBJ2-7; 14 bases agree with TRBD2. Germline CDR1 and CDR2: LGHDT and YNNKEL (reference sequence). After removal of 3 bases from V and 5 bases from J, the junction contained 9 bases not matched to a gene. The length of the CDR3 is 17 residues. The CDR3 protein is CASSHGLAGGPGHEQYF. CDR3 bases: TGTGCCAGCAGCCACGGACTAGCGGGGGGACCGGGGCACGAGCAGTACTTC.

This chain joins TRBV28 and TRBJ2-7; 8 nucleotides agree with TRBD2. There are 16 residues in the CDR3. Germline lookup yields CDR1 MDHEN and CDR2 SYDVKM. V was clipped by 3 bases and J by 3 bases; unmatched bases: 10. The DNA of the CDR3 is TGTGCCAGCAGTTTGGGGCCGGGGGGGCTACACTACGAGCAGTACTTC. Translated, it gives CASSLGPGGLHYEQYF.

This chain connects TRBV7-8 to TRBJ2-1; D not certain. Trimming pared 1 base from V and 2 bases from J, leaving 12 bases between. Germline values: CDR1 SGHVS, CDR2 FQNEAQ. CDR3 length equals 16 residues. The CDR3 sequence: CASSLVRWGTYNEQFF. As DNA, the CDR3 is TGTGCCAGCAGCTTAGTCCGGTGGGGAACCTACAATGAGCAGTTCTTC. Using reference TRBV7-8 and TRBJ2-1 for the parts outside the CDR3, the full variable domain is GAGVSQSPRYKVAKRGQDVALRCDPISGHVSLFWYQQALGQGPEFLTYFQNEAQLDKSGLPSDRFFAERPEGSVSTLKIQRTQQEDSAVYLCASSLVRWGTYNEQFFGPGTRLTVL.

This clonotype was detected only a few times. This chain connects TRBV20-1 to TRBJ1-5; the D is unclear. Trimming shortened V by 3 bases and J by 4 bases, and 13 bases separated the two germline ends. Germline V gives CDR1 DFQATT, CDR2 SNEGSKA (reference sequence). The CDR3 consists of 14 residues. DNA for the CDR3: TGCAGTGCTAGTGATAGAAATACTAATCAGCCCCAGCATTTT. Translated, it gives CSASDRNTNQPQHF.

In regard to this clonotype: An end of the junction does not agree with germline; a read error may underlie this. The chain has TRBV3-1 and TRBJ1-5, with D hard to call. The V gene's germline CDR1 is LGHDT and CDR2 YNNKEL (reference sequence). The CDR3 runs 14 residues. The CDR3, as DNA: TGCGCCAGCAGCCAAGAATCATCCAGGCAGCCCCAGCATTTT. Its translation: CASSQESSRQPQHF. Full variable domain (rest looked up from reference TRBV3-1 and TRBJ1-5): DTAVSQTPKYLVTQMGNDKSIKCEQNLGHDTMYWYKQDSKKFLKIMFSYNNKELIINETVPNRFSPKSPDKAHLNLHINSLELGDSAVYFCASSQESSRQPQHFGDGTRLSIL.

This clonotype appeared many times. The chain has TRBV28 and TRBJ2-3; TRBD2 aligns across 7 bases. With 6 bases clipped from V and 3 bases from J, the junction kept 3 bases outside the gene matches. Germline V gives CDR1 MDHEN, CDR2 SYDVKM. The CDR3 length is 13 residues. CDR3 sequence reads: CASRTGGTDTQYF. The CDR3 DNA follows: TGTGCCAGCAGGACGGGGGGTACAGATACGCAGTATTTT.

This clonotype was counted between two and nine times. In nucleotides, the CDR3 is TGTGCCAGCAACAACAGGGGGGGAAAACTGTTTTTT. It codes for CASNNRGGKLFF. This chain links TRBV27 with TRBJ1-4; 8 bases are shared with TRBD1. This CDR3 has 12 residues. The J segment lost 10 bases and the V segment lost 7 bases, leaving 5 bases of the junction unmatched. Germline V gives CDR1 MNHEY, CDR2 SMNVEV (reference sequence).

This clonotype was seen only a few times. J is TRBJ2-5 and V is TRBV20-1; 9 bases are a match to TRBD2. The DNA end is more similar to TRBJ2-7, so the J call may be wrong. The CDR3 totals 15 residues. From germline, CDR1 is DFQATT and CDR2 SNEGSKA (reference sequence). This chain's CDR3 is CSASSPRLAVYEQYF. CDR3 sequence (DNA): TGCAGTGCTAGTTCTCCGAGACTAGCGGTCTACGAGCAGTACTTC.

The genes are TRBV28 and TRBJ2-5; maybe TRBD2 (6 bases). The CDR3 spans 15 residues. In germline, CDR1 is MDHEN, CDR2 SYDVKM. Between the trimmed V and J ends, which lost 2 bases and 1 base, there was a span of 11 bases. CDR3 sequence (DNA): TGTGCCAGCAGTTTAGGAGGGCAGCTCCAAGAGACCCAGTACTTC. Its translation: CASSLGGQLQETQYF.

This clonotype was picked up a small number of times. This rearrangement joins TRBV4-2 to TRBJ2-1; 7 nucleotides agree with TRBD2. Germline values: CDR1 LGHNA, CDR2 YNFKEQ. The length of the CDR3 is 17 residues. V shed 1 base and J 3 bases; nucleotides not matched to a gene: 9. The DNA for the CDR3 is TGTGCCAGCAGCCAAGTTGTCCAGCGGGGTTACTACAATGAGCAGTTCTTC. The encoded protein is CASSQVVQRGYYNEQFF.

This chain uses TRBV5-1 with TRBJ1-4; D unclear. The CDR3 length is 17 residues. Germline V gives CDR1 SGHRS, CDR2 YFSETQ. The ends were cut back, 0 bases at V and 7 bases at J, with 19 bases in the middle. This chain's CDR3 is CASSLEGNGKKREKLFF. The CDR3 coding sequence is TGCGCCAGCAGCTTGGAAGGGAACGGGAAAAAGCGTGAAAAACTGTTTTTT. Complete variable domain (other parts from reference TRBV5-1 and TRBJ1-4): KAGVTQTPRYLIKTRGQQVTLSCSPISGHRSVSWYQQTPGQGLQFLFEYFSETQRNKGNFPGRFSGRQFSNSRSEMNVSTLELGDSALYLCASSLEGNGKKREKLFFGSGTQLSVL.

As to this clonotype: The junction differs from germline at one of its ends, possibly a read error. The V and J genes are TRBV7-9 and TRBJ2-7, with D maybe TRBD2 (5 bases). Gene TRBJ2-5 matches the end of the DNA better, so the J call may be wrong. Germline lookup yields CDR1 SEHNR and CDR2 FQNEAQ (reference sequence). The length of the CDR3 is 13 residues. The DNA of the CDR3 is TGTGTCAGCAGGTCTGGACTGAGGGAGACCCAGTACTTC. This encodes CVSRSGLRETQYF.